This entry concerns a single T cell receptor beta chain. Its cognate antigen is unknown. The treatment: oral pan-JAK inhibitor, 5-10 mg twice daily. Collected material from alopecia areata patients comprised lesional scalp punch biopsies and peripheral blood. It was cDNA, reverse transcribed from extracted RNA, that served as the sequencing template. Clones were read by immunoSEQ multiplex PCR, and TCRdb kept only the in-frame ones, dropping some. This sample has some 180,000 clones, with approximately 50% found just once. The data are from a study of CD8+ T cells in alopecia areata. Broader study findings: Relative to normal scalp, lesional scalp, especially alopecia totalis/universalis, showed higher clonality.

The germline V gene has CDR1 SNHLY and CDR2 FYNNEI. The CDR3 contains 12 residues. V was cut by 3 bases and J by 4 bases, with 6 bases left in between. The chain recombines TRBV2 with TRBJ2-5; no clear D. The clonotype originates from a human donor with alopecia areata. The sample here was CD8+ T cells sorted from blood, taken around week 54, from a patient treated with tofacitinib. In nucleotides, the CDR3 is TGTGCCAGCAGTGAGGTCCCAGAGACCCAGTACTTC. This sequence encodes CASSEVPETQYF.